The present entry profiles one T cell receptor beta chain with its context. In the authors' workflow: Reference gene primers were amplified, and this amplification served to estimate nucleated cell counts. Generated by immunoSEQ multiplex PCR, the TCRdb table keeps only in-frame clones and is missing some. That table is the source of V, J and clone size, and D and trimming were worked out from the DNA. The sample has 300,000 to 350,000 clones; around 90% are singletons. The data stem from a study of blood T cell repertoires in COVID-19. Background on the study: Collection of acute and convalescent COVID-19 samples took place in the United States, Italy and Spain. Sources were T cells, B-cell-depleted T cells, or PBMCs; the material itself was cDNA or gDNA.

The germline V gene encodes CDR1 KGHSH and CDR2 LQKENI. J gave up 0 bases and V 2 bases, and 2 bases lay outside the gene matches. The CDR3 consists of 16 residues. Seattle patients were enrolled while actively infected and followed longitudinally. The TCR originated in a woman aged 25-40 years with COVID-19, enrolled during active disease. The genes are TRBV18 and TRBJ1-1; 11 positions match TRBD1. The sample consisted of peripheral blood. CDR3 loop: CASSPGTGGMNTEAFF. The CDR3 DNA sequence: TGTGCCAGCTCACCAGGGACAGGGGGGATGAACACTGAAGCTTTCTTT.